The 28 T cell receptor beta chains listed next were all sequenced from one sample in a study of technical replicates of blood from a few donors. Assay used: immunoSEQ multiplex PCR; TCRdb lists only in-frame clones, some missing. The data show 45,000 to 55,000 clones, roughly 94% seen once. The sequenced sample consisted of T cells isolated from PBMCs. These receptors were taken from a human donor in good health.

The genes are TRBV7-3 and TRBJ2-7; 8 bases map to TRBD1. Germline assignment: CDR1 SGHTA and CDR2 FQGTGA. The V segment lost 3 bases and the J segment 6 bases; nucleotides outside the gene matches: 1. The CDR3 runs to 12 residues. CDR3: CASSFTGGEQYF. CDR3 coding DNA: TGTGCCAGCAGCTTTACAGGGGGCGAGCAGTACTTC. Based on the CDR3 plus reference TRBV7-3 and TRBJ2-7, the full variable domain is GAGVSQTPSNKVTEKGKYVELRCDPISGHTALYWYRQSLGQGPEFLIYFQGTGAADDSGLPNDRFFAVRPEGSVSTLKIQRTERGDSAVYLCASSFTGGEQYFGPGTRLTVT.

The V call is TRBV28, the J call TRBJ1-2, with TRBD1 matching 9 bases. The junction had 6 bases not matched to a gene; V was cut back by 6 bases and J by 1 base. This CDR3 is 15 amino acids long. Germline loops: CDR1 MDHEN, CDR2 SYDVKM. In nucleotides, the CDR3 is TGTGCCAGCAGCCGGGGGGACAGGGTTAACTATGGCTACACCTTC. As protein: CASSRGDRVNYGYTF.

J is TRBJ1-1 and V is TRBV10-3, with 10 bases matching TRBD1. V was clipped by 5 bases and J by 2 bases; unmatched bases: 8. Germline assignment: CDR1 ENHRY and CDR2 SYGVKD. This CDR3 is 16 amino acids long. CDR3 bases: TGTGCCATCAGTCGACAGGGGGCCCTCAAAAACACTGAAGCTTTCTTT. Translating gives CAISRQGALKNTEAFF.

The V and J genes are TRBV18 and TRBJ1-1, with TRBD1 identical over 7 bases. Trimming at V came to 3 bases and at J to 0 bases, leaving 7 bases not matched to a gene. Looked up from germline, CDR1 is KGHSH and CDR2 is LQKENI. The CDR3 loop spans 16 amino acids. The CDR3 sequence is CASSPTRDSLNTEAFF. The CDR3 region has the DNA TGTGCCAGCTCACCTACTAGGGACAGCTTGAACACTGAAGCTTTCTTT.

This clone was recorded a few times. This chain links TRBV9 with TRBJ1-1; D remains ambiguous. Trimming removed 0 bases from V and 7 bases from J, with 4 bases in between. The CDR3 length is 11 residues. Germline assignment: CDR1 SGDLS and CDR2 YYNGEE. Written as DNA, the CDR3 is TGTGCCAGCAGCGTAGGGAGTGAAGCTTTCTTT. Protein: CASSVGSEAFF.

J is TRBJ2-1 and V is TRBV5-1; TRBD2 might be the D (5 bases). V was trimmed by 5 bases and J by 4 bases, leaving 19 bases between them. The CDR3 runs 16 residues. CDR1 SGHRS and CDR2 YFSETQ come from the germline V gene. The CDR3 protein is CASSFRTRTAYNEQFF. For the CDR3, the DNA is TGCGCCAGCAGTTTTAGGACTCGTACGGCTTACAATGAGCAGTTCTTC.

This chain joins TRBV28 and TRBJ1-2; D remains unclear. CDR3 length: 15 residues. Germline V lookup: CDR1 MDHEN, CDR2 SYDVKM. Between the trimmed V and J ends, which lost 4 bases and 0 bases, there was a span of 12 bases. The CDR3 loop reads CASSSDSNANYGYTF. CDR3 DNA sequence: TGTGCCAGCAGTTCCGACTCCAACGCTAACTATGGCTACACCTTC.

V is TRBV9 and J is TRBJ2-3; 7 bases agree with TRBD2. There are 15 residues in the CDR3. V gave up 0 bases and J gave up 9 bases; unmatched junction bases: 10. The germline CDR1 and CDR2 sequences are SGDLS and YYNGEE. CDR3 DNA sequence: TGTGCCAGCAGCGTAGAAGGGCGGGAGTATCAGACGCAGTATTTT. Residues: CASSVEGREYQTQYF.

The V and J genes are TRBV29-1 and TRBJ1-3; a possible D gene is TRBD1 (6 bases). CDR3 length equals 14 residues. Germline lookup yields CDR1 SQVTM and CDR2 ANQGSEA. V lost 7 bases, J lost 1 base, and 14 bases lay in between. The CDR3: CSALKQGSGNTIYF. CDR3 bases: TGCAGCGCCCTCAAACAGGGTTCTGGAAACACCATATATTTT.

This chain joins TRBV9 and TRBJ2-2; D is perhaps TRBD1 (5 bases). Trimming removed 4 bases at V and 1 base at J, with 8 bases between. Germline V gene sequence: CDR1 SGDLS, CDR2 YYNGEE. This CDR3 has 14 residues. The CDR3 nucleotides read TGTGCCAGCAGCACCCAGGGGAACACCGGGGAGCTGTTTTTT. Protein sequence: CASSTQGNTGELFF. Variable domain in full (rest from reference TRBV9 and TRBJ2-2): DSGVTQTPKHLITATGQRVTLRCSPRSGDLSVYWYQQSLDQGLQFLIQYYNGEERAKGNILERFSAQQFPDLHSELNLSSLELGDSALYFCASSTQGNTGELFFGEGSRLTVL.

This clone was picked up a small number of times. This chain connects TRBV7-6 to TRBJ1-5, with 8 positions matching TRBD1. The CDR3 runs 15 residues. Germline loops: CDR1 SGHVS, CDR2 FNYEAQ. The junction had 1 base not matched to a gene; V was cut back by 1 base and J by 2 bases. CDR3 nucleotides: TGTGCCAGCAGCTTAGGACAGGGGCGCAATCAGCCCCAGCATTTT. This encodes CASSLGQGRNQPQHF.

The genes are TRBV9 and TRBJ2-7, with 11 bases lining up with TRBD2. CDR1 and CDR2 from the germline V gene are SGDLS and YYNGEE. The CDR3 spans 15 residues. With 4 bases clipped from V and 5 bases from J, the junction kept 8 bases outside the gene matches. CDR3 in DNA: TGTGCCAGCAGCATTACTAGCGGGAGTGTCAACGAGCAGTACTTC. As protein: CASSITSGSVNEQYF.

The chain is built from TRBV7-9 and TRBJ2-5, with 9 bases fitting TRBD2. The germline V gene encodes CDR1 SEHNR and CDR2 FQNEAQ (reference sequence). Trimming at V came to 2 bases and at J to 1 base, leaving 8 bases not matched to a gene. This CDR3 is 17 amino acids long. CDR3 in DNA: TGTGCCAGCAGCTTATTCCCCGCGGGAGGGCCCCAAGAGACCCAGTACTTC. Protein sequence: CASSLFPAGGPQETQYF.

CDR3 coding DNA: TGTGCCAGCAGCTGGCTGGGAGGGGGTAAAGAGACCCAGTACTTC. Translating gives CASSWLGGGKETQYF. The chain links TRBV5-4 to TRBJ2-5; tentative D call: TRBD2 (7 bases). The V end lost 3 bases, the J end lost 3 bases, and 15 bases lay between the germline ends. This CDR3 is built from 15 residues. CDR1 and CDR2 (germline): SGHNT, YYREEE (reference sequence).

The chain combines TRBV5-1 with TRBJ1-1; 7 bases line up with TRBD1. Germline values: CDR1 SGHRS, CDR2 YFSETQ. V gave up 0 bases and J gave up 1 base; unmatched junction bases: 9. The CDR3 has 17 amino acids. CDR3 sequence reads: CASSLDTTGLWNTEAFF. The DNA for the CDR3 is TGCGCCAGCAGCTTGGACACGACAGGGCTGTGGAACACTGAAGCTTTCTTT.

This chain links TRBV28 with TRBJ2-3; D is undetermined. Germline assignment: CDR1 MDHEN and CDR2 SYDVKM. The CDR3 spans 13 residues. V was trimmed by 7 bases and J by 2 bases, leaving 10 bases between them. CDR3 sequence: CASTASDTDTQYF. The CDR3 nucleotides are TGTGCCAGCACCGCGAGTGACACAGATACGCAGTATTTT.

The chain carries TRBV9 and TRBJ1-1; no definite D call. The germline V gene encodes CDR1 SGDLS and CDR2 YYNGEE. The CDR3 totals 15 residues. V lost 4 bases and J 0 bases, leaving 13 bases between the germline ends. CDR3 sequence (DNA): TGTGCCAGCAGCTTAACGGCAGGATTGAACACTGAAGCTTTCTTT. Translated: CASSLTAGLNTEAFF.

The rearrangement links TRBV7-6 to TRBJ1-1; TRBD1 matches 8 bases. The CDR3 covers 15 residues. After removal of 5 bases from V and 5 bases from J, the junction contained 10 bases not matched to a gene. Germline lookup yields CDR1 SGHVS and CDR2 FNYEAQ. CDR3 nucleotides: TGTGCCAGCAGCCCAGAGAGGACAGGGCGGACTGAAGCTTTCTTT. Residues: CASSPERTGRTEAFF.

The chain links TRBV12-5 to TRBJ1-1; perhaps TRBD1 as D (5 bases). The germline V gene has CDR1 LGHNT and CDR2 FRNRAP. The CDR3 loop spans 12 amino acids. V was clipped by 3 bases and J by 7 bases, with 9 bases between them. This chain's CDR3 is CASGFAGLEAFF. The CDR3 bases are TGTGCTAGTGGTTTCGCGGGGCTTGAAGCTTTCTTT.

This clone appeared a single time. The chain joins TRBV11-2 to TRBJ1-2, with D possibly TRBD1 on 6 matching bases. The length of the CDR3 is 13 residues. Germline CDR1 SGHAT, CDR2 FQNNGV. V was cut by 6 bases and J by 5 bases, with 13 bases left in between. CDR3 sequence reads: CASRPGDLYGYTF. CDR3 nucleotide sequence: TGTGCCAGCAGACCAGGGGACCTTTATGGCTACACCTTC.

V is TRBV5-1 and J is TRBJ2-4; D unresolved. Germline assignment: CDR1 SGHRS and CDR2 YFSETQ. This CDR3 has 14 amino acids. V lost 0 bases and J 0 bases, leaving 4 bases between the germline ends. The CDR3 sequence is CASSLAVAKNIQYF. For the CDR3, the DNA is TGCGCCAGCAGCTTGGCAGTAGCCAAAAACATTCAGTACTTC.

This chain connects TRBV6-5 to TRBJ1-5; D perhaps matches TRBD1 (5 bases). V shed 6 bases and J shed 4 bases, with 10 bases lying between them. This CDR3 has 13 residues. Germline V gene data show CDR1 as MNHEY and CDR2 as SVGAGI. The CDR3 region has the DNA TGTGCCAGCAGACAGGAGAAGAATCAGCCCCAGCATTTT. Encoded protein: CASRQEKNQPQHF.

The rearrangement joins TRBV5-1 to TRBJ2-2; 9 bases align to TRBD2. The CDR3 is 17 residues long. With 0 bases clipped from V and 4 bases from J, the junction kept 7 bases outside the gene matches. Germline assignment: CDR1 SGHRS and CDR2 YFSETQ. CDR3 DNA: TGCGCCAGCAGCTTGGAGGCGGGAGGGCCGTCCACCGGGGAGCTGTTTTTT. Translation: CASSLEAGGPSTGELFF.

V usage is TRBV11-3 and J usage is TRBJ1-2, with 7 bases lining up with TRBD1. Germline lookup yields CDR1 SGHNT and CDR2 YENEEA. This CDR3 has 15 amino acids. V lost 6 bases to trimming and J lost 5 bases; unmatched junction nucleotides: 12. CDR3 nucleotides: TGTGCCAGCAGTTTGTTCCCCGGGACAGAGTATGGCTACACCTTC. It specifies CASSLFPGTEYGYTF. Looking up the rest from reference TRBV11-3 and TRBJ1-2 gives the full variable domain: EAGVVQSPRYKIIEKKQPVAFWCNPISGHNTLYWYLQNLGQGPELLIRYENEEAVDDSQLPKDRFSAERLKGVDSTLKIQPAELGDSAVYLCASSLFPGTEYGYTFGSGTRLTVV.

J is TRBJ1-2 and V is TRBV13, with 10 bases fitting TRBD1. Germline V CDR1 and CDR2: PRHDT, FYEKMQ (reference sequence). The length of the CDR3 is 15 residues. V shed 3 bases, J shed 5 bases, and the junction held 6 bases outside the gene matches. The CDR3 region is CASSFQGQGPYGYTF. DNA for the CDR3: TGTGCCAGCAGCTTCCAGGGACAGGGGCCTTATGGCTACACCTTC. The full variable domain, in which reference TRBV13 and TRBJ1-2 provide the parts outside the CDR3, is AAGVIQSPRHLIKEKRETATLKCYPIPRHDTVYWYQQGPGQDPQFLISFYEKMQSDKGSIPDRFSAQQFSDYHSELNMSSLELGDSALYFCASSFQGQGPYGYTFGSGTRLTVV.

The chain joins TRBV5-4 to TRBJ1-2, with 7 bases identical to TRBD1. There are 16 residues in the CDR3. From germline, CDR1 is SGHNT and CDR2 YYREEE (reference sequence). Losses at the gene ends were 4 bases for V and 5 bases for J; bases not matched to a gene: 14. The CDR3 sequence is CASSPSTGQEGYGYTF. Here the CDR3 DNA reads TGTGCCAGCAGCCCCAGCACAGGACAGGAGGGTTATGGCTACACCTTC.

This clone was observed once. The chain recombines TRBV28 with TRBJ1-2; possibly TRBD1 for D (5 bases). CDR1 is MDHEN, CDR2 SYDVKM, per germline. Trimming shortened V by 5 bases and J by 7 bases, and 20 bases separated the two germline ends. CDR3 length: 15 residues. The CDR3: CASSPPGGYSVGYTF. CDR3 coding DNA: TGTGCCAGCAGTCCCCCGGGGGGGTATTCGGTTGGCTACACCTTC.

The rearrangement links TRBV23-1 to TRBJ1-1; D remains ambiguous. TRBV23-1 is classed as an ORF, of uncertain function. Trimming removed 0 bases at V and 6 bases at J, with 11 bases between. The CDR3 loop spans 14 amino acids. CDR3 in amino acids: CASSQSGSPSEAFF. DNA for the CDR3: TGCGCCAGCAGTCAATCGGGTAGCCCGTCTGAAGCTTTCTTT.